What follows is one TCR beta chain and its context. This specimen belongs to a study of cytomegalovirus exposure and HLA in healthy donors. Here immunoSEQ multiplex PCR was the method, and the copy in TCRdb shows in-frame clones only, minus some. The profile covers about 240,000 clones, with more than 75% appearing a single time and 1% to 1.5% taken by the ten largest. Germline CDR1 is MNHNY and CDR2 is SVGAGI (reference sequence). CDR3 length: 15 residues. J gave up 3 bases and V 2 bases, and 7 bases lay outside the gene matches. This rearrangement joins TRBV6-6 to TRBJ2-7; 7 bases match TRBD2. The sample taken for sequencing was PBMCs. This TCR was recovered from a woman in her twenties or thirties in good health and CMV-seropositive. CDR3 DNA sequence: TGTGCCAGCAGTTACGCGGGCGGGGGAGTCTACGAGCAGTACTTC. Encoded protein: CASSYAGGGVYEQYF.